This T cell receptor (beta chain) came from a study of cytomegalovirus exposure and HLA in healthy donors. Libraries were prepared by immunoSEQ multiplex PCR; TCRdb keeps only in-frame clonotypes and omits some of them. The data show more than 85,000 clones, approximately 90% seen once. Regarding the study as a whole: Some public TCRs appeared in many individuals, while most sequences were rare. In vitro assays verified that a few CMV-associated chains recognized CMV antigens specifically. Reportedly, cytomegalovirus status was diagnosed with high sensitivity and specificity.

The donors were part of the roughly 130-subject validation cohort, which stood apart from the roughly 700-subject first cohort. Turning to this clone: Its antigen is still unknown.

V dropped 4 bases and J dropped 4 bases, with 12 bases sitting between them. The CDR3 contains 14 residues. The germline V gene encodes CDR1 SGDLS and CDR2 YYNGEE. The sequencing sample was made of PBMCs. The chain uses TRBV9 and TRBJ1-5; D is ambiguous. The sequence came from a woman under 30 in good health and CMV-seropositive. The CDR3 reads CASSPDWSNQPQHF. Written as DNA, the CDR3 is TGTGCCAGCAGCCCAGACTGGTCAAATCAGCCCCAGCATTTT.